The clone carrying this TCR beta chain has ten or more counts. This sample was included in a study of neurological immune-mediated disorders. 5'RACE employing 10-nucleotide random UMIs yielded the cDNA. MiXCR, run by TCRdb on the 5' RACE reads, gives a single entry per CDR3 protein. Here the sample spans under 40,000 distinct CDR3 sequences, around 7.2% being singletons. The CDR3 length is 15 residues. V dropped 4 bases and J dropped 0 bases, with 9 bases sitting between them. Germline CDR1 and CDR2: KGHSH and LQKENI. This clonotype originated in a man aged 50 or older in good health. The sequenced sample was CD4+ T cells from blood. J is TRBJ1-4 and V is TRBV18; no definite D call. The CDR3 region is CASSQNGATNEKLFF. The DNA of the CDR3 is TGTGCCAGCTCACAAAACGGTGCAACTAATGAAAAACTGTTTTTT.